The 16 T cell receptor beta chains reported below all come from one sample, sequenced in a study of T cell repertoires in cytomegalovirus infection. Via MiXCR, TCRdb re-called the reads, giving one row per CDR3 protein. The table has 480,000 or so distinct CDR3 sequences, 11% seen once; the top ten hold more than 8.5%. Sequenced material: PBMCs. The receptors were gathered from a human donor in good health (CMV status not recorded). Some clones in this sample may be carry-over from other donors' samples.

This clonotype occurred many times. CDR3 in amino acids: CASSADTATGELFF. CDR3 sequence (DNA): TGTGCCAGCAGCGCCGACACAGCTACCGGGGAGCTGTTTTTT. This chain uses TRBV5-4 with TRBJ2-2; D not certain. Trimming pared 4 bases from V and 5 bases from J, leaving 12 bases between. The germline CDR1 and CDR2 sequences are SGHNT and YYREEE (reference sequence). The CDR3 sequence is 14 residues long.

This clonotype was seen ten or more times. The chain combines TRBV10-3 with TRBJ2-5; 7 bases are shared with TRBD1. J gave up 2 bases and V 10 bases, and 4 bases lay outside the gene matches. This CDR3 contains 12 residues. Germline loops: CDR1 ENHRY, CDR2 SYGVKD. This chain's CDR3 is CATEGQQETQYF. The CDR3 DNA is TGTGCCACCGAGGGACAGCAAGAGACCCAGTACTTC.

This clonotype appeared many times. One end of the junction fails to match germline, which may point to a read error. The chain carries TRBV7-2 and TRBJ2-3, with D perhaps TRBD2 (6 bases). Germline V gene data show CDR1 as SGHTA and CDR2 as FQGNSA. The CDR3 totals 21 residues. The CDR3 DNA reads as TGTGCCAGCAGCCTTCCGGAGGCGGGAATTAGTGACCCGTGGAGCAGAGATACGCAGTATTTT. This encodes CASSLPEAGISDPWSRDTQYF.

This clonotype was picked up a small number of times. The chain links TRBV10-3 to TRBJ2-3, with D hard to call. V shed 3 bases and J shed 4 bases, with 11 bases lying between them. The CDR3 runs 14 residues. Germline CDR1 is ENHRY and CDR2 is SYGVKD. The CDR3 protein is CAISDSRQADTQYF. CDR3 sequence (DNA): TGTGCCATCAGTGACAGTAGGCAAGCAGATACGCAGTATTTT.

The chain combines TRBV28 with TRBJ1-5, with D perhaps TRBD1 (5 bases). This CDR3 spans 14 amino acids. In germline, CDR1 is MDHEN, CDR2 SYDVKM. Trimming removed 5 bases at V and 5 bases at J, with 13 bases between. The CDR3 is CASSPGTDYQPQHF. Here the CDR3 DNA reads TGTGCCAGCAGTCCCGGGACGGACTATCAGCCCCAGCATTTT.

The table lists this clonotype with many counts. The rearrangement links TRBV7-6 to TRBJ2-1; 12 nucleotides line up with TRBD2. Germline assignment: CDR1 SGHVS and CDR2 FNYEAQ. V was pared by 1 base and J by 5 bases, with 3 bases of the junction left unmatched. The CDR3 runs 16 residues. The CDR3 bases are TGTGCCAGCAGCTTAGTCCCTAGCGGGAGGGACAATGAGCAGTTCTTC. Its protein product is CASSLVPSGRDNEQFF.

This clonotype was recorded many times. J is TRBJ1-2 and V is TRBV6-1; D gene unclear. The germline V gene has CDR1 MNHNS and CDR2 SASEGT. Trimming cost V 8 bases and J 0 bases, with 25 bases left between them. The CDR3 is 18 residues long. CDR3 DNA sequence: TGTGCCAGCCCAATTACCAACGCTTCGGGCAGAGCTAACTATGGCTACACCTTC. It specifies CASPITNASGRANYGYTF.

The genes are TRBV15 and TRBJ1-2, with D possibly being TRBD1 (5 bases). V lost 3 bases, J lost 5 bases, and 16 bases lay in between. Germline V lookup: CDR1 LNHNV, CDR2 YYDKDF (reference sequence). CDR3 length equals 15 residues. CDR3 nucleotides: TGTGCCACCAGCAGTGGGGCCGGGAATCCTTATGGCTACACCTTC. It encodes CATSSGAGNPYGYTF.

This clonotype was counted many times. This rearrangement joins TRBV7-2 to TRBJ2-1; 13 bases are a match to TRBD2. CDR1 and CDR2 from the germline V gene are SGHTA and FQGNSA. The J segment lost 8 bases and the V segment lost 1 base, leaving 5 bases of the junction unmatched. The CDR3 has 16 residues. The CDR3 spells CASSLVGLAGEYEQFF. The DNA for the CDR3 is TGTGCCAGCAGCTTAGTCGGACTAGCGGGAGAATATGAGCAGTTCTTC.

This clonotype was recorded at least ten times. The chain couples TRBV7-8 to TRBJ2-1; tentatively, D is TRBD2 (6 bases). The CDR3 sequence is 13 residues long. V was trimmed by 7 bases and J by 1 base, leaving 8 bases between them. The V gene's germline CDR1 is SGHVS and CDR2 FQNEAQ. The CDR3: CASKTSSYNEQFF. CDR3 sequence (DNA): TGTGCCAGCAAGACTAGTTCCTACAATGAGCAGTTCTTC.

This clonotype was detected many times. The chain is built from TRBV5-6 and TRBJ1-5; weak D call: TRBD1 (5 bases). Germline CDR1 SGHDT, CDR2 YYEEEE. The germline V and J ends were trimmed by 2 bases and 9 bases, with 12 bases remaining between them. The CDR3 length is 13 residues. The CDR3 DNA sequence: TGTGCCAGCAGCTTAGGCCGAGGGACGCCCCAGCATTTT. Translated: CASSLGRGTPQHF.

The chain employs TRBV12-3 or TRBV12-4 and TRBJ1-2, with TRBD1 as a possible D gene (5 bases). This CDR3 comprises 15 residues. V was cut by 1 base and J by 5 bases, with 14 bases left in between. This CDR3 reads CASSLGGTHIYGYTF. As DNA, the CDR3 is TGTGCCAGCAGTTTAGGCGGGACCCACATATATGGCTACACCTTC.

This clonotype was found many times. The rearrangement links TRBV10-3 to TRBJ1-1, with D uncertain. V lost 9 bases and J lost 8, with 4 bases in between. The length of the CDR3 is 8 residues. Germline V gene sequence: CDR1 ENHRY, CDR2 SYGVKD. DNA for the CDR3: TGTGCCATTGGGGAAGCTTTCTTT. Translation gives CAIGEAFF.

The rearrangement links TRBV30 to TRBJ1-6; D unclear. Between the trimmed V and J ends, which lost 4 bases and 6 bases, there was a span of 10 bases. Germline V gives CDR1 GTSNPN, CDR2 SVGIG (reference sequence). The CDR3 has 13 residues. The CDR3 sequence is CAWTGGFNSPLHF. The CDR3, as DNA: TGTGCCTGGACCGGCGGTTTTAATTCACCCCTCCACTTT.

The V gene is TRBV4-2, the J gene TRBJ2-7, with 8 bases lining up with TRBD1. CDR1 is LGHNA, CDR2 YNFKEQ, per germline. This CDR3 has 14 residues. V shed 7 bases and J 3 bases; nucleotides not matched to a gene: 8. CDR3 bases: TGTGCCAGCACCTCCGGACAGGGAGACTACGAGCAGTACTTC. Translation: CASTSGQGDYEQYF.

The CDR3 sequence: CAWSSGTSGRGETQYF. CDR3 DNA sequence: TGTGCCTGGAGTAGTGGGACTAGCGGGAGGGGGGAGACCCAGTACTTC. The rearrangement uses TRBV30 and TRBJ2-5; 16 bases are a match to TRBD2. V dropped 2 bases and J dropped 5; count of bases not matched to a gene: 5. CDR3 length equals 16 residues. CDR1 is GTSNPN and CDR2 is SVGIG in the germline V gene (reference sequence). Full variable domain (outside the CDR3, taken from reference TRBV30 and TRBJ2-5): SQTIHQWPATLVQPVGSPLSLECTVEGTSNPNLYWYRQAAGRGLQLLFYSVGIGQISSEVPQNLSASRPQDRQFILSSKKLLLSDSGFYLCAWSSGTSGRGETQYFGPGTRLLVL.